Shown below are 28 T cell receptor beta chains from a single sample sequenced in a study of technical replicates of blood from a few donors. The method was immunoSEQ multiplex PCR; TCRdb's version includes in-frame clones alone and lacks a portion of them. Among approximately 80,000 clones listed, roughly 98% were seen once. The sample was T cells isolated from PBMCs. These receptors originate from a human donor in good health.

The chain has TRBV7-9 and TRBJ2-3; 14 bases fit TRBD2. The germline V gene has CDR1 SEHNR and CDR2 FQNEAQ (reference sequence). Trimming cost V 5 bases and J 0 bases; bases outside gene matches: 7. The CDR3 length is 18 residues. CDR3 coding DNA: TGTGCCAGCAGCCAAGGACTAGCGGGAGGCCTCAGCACAGATACGCAGTATTTT. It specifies CASSQGLAGGLSTDTQYF.

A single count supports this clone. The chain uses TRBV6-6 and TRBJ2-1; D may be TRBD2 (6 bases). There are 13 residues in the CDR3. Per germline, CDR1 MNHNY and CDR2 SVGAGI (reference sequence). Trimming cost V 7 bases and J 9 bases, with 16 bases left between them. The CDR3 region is CASNHPRRGEQFF. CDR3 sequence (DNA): TGTGCCAGCAATCATCCTCGGCGGGGTGAGCAGTTCTTC.

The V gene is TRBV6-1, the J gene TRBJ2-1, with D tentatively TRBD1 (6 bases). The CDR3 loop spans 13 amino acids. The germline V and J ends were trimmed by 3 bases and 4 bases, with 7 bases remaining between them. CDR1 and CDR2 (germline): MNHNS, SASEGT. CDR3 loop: CASSEQGYNEQFF. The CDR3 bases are TGTGCCAGCAGTGAGCAGGGGTACAATGAGCAGTTCTTC.

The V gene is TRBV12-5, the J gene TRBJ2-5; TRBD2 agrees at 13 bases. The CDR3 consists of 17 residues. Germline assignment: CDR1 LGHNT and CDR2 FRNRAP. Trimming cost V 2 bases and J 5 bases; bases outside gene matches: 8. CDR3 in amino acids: CASGLRLAGGQGETQYF. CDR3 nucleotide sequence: TGTGCTAGTGGTTTGAGACTAGCGGGAGGTCAGGGGGAGACCCAGTACTTC.

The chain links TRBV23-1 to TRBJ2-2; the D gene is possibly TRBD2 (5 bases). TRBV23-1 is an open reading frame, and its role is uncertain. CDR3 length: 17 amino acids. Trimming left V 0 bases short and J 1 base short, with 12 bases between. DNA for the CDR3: TGCGCCAGCAGTCAATCGTGCCGGGGAAAGAACACCGGGGAGCTGTTTTTT. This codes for CASSQSCRGKNTGELFF.

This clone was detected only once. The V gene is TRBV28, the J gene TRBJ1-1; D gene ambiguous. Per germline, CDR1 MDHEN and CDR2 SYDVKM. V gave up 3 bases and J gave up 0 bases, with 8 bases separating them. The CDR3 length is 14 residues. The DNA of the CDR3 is TGTGCCAGCAGTTTCGGGGTTATGAACACTGAAGCTTTCTTT. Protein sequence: CASSFGVMNTEAFF.

CDR3 amino acids: CASSLDKGRPQYF. CDR3 in DNA: TGCGCCAGCAGCTTGGACAAGGGGCGGCCGCAGTACTTC. The genes are TRBV5-1 and TRBJ2-7, with D possibly TRBD1 on 5 matching bases. Trimming cost V 0 bases and J 9 bases, with 13 bases left between them. The germline V gene encodes CDR1 SGHRS and CDR2 YFSETQ. The CDR3 runs 13 residues.

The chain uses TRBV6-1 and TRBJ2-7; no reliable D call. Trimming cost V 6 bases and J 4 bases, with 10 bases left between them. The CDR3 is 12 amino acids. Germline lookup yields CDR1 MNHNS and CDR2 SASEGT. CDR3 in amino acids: CASSPDTYEQYF. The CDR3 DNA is TGTGCCAGCAGCCCCGACACTTACGAGCAGTACTTC.

The chain's CDR3 is CASSQGQGKNYEQYF. DNA for the CDR3: TGCGCCAGCAGCCAGGGACAGGGGAAGAACTACGAGCAGTACTTC. The chain is built from TRBV5-1 and TRBJ2-7; 10 bases are shared with TRBD1. Germline V gene data show CDR1 as SGHRS and CDR2 as YFSETQ. Germline trimming cut 4 bases from V and 3 bases from J; bases unmatched to any gene: 7. There are 15 residues in the CDR3.

The CDR3 reads CSVLQGPNEKLFF. The CDR3 coding sequence is TGCAGCGTTTTACAGGGTCCTAATGAAAAACTGTTTTTT. This rearrangement joins TRBV29-1 to TRBJ1-4, with D possibly being TRBD1 (6 bases). Germline V gives CDR1 SQVTM, CDR2 ANQGSEA. V was shortened by 5 bases and J by 3 bases, with 10 bases between the two germline ends. The CDR3 contains 13 residues.

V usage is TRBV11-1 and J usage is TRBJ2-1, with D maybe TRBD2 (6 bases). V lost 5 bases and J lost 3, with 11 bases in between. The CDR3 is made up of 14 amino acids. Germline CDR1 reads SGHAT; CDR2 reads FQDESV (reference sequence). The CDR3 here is CASSPRDFYNEQFF. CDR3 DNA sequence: TGTGCCAGCAGCCCGAGGGACTTCTACAATGAGCAGTTCTTC.

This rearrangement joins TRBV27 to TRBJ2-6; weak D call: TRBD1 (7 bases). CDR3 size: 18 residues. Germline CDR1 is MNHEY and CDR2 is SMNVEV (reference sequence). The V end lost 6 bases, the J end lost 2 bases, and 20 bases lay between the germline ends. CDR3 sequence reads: CASRSAGRGEAGANVLTF. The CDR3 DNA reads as TGTGCCAGCAGGTCGGCGGGCAGGGGGGAGGCTGGGGCCAACGTCCTGACTTTC.

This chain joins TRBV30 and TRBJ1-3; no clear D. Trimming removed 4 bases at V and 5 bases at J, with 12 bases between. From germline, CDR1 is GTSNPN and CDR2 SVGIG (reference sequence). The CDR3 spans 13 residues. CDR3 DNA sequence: TGTGCCTGGAATGGTGCTATTAGAAACACCATATATTTT. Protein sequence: CAWNGAIRNTIYF.

This CDR3 reads CASSPWERGFQETQYF. DNA of the CDR3: TGTGCCAGCAGCCCCTGGGAGCGGGGGTTTCAAGAGACCCAGTACTTC. The chain carries TRBV11-3 and TRBJ2-5, with 8 nucleotides matching TRBD2. CDR1 and CDR2 from the germline V gene are SGHNT and YENEEA. The CDR3 totals 16 residues. The V and J ends lost 5 bases and 2 bases, in that order; junction bases with no gene match: 10.

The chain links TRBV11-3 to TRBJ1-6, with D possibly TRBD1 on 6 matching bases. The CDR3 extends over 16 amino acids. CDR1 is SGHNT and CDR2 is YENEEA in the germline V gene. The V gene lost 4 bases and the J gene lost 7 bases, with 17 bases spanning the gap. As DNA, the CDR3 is TGTGCCAGCAGCTCAGGAGGTGACAGGCAGAATTCACCCCTCCACTTT. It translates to CASSSGGDRQNSPLHF.

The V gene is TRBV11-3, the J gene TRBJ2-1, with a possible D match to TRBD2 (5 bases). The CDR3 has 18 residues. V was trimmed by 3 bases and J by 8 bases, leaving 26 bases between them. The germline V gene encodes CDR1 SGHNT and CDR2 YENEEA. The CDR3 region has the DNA TGTGCCAGCAGCTTTTGGTCCCGGAGGCGTCTAAGTGGAGATGAGCAGTTCTTC. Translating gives CASSFWSRRRLSGDEQFF.

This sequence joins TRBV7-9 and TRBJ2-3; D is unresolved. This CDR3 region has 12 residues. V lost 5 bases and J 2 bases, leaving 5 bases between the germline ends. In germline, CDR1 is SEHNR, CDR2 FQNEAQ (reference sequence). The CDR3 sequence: CASSTYTDTQYF. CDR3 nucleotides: TGTGCCAGCAGCACCTACACAGATACGCAGTATTTT.

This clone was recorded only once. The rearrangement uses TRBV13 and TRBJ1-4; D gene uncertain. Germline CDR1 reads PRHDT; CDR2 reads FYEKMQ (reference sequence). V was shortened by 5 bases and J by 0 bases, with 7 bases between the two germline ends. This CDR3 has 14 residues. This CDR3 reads CASSDGATNEKLFF. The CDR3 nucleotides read TGTGCCAGCAGCGATGGAGCAACTAATGAAAAACTGTTTTTT.

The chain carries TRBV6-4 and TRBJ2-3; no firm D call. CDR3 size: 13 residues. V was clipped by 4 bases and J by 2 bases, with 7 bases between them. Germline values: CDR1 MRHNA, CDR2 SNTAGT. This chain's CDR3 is CASSGDNTDTQYF. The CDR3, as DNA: TGTGCCAGCAGTGGAGATAACACAGATACGCAGTATTTT.

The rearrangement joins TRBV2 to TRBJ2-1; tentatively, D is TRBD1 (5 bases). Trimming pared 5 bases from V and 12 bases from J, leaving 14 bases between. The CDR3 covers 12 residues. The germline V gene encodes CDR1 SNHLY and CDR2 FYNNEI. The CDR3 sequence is CASSPPTVGQFF. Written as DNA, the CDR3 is TGTGCCAGCAGTCCCCCGACAGTCGGGCAGTTCTTC.

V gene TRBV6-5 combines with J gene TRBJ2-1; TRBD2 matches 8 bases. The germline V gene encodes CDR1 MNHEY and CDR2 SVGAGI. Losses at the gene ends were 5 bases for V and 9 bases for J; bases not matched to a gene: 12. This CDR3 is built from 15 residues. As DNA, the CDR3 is TGTGCCAGCAGTGTCGGACTAGCAGAGGGCAGTGAGCAGTTCTTC. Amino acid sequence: CASSVGLAEGSEQFF.

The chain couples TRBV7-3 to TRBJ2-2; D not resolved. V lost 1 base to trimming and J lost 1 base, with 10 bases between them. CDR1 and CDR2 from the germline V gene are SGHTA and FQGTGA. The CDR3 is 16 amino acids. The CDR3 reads CASSLIYNMNTGELFF. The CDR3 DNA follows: TGTGCCAGCAGCTTAATTTACAACATGAACACCGGGGAGCTGTTTTTT.

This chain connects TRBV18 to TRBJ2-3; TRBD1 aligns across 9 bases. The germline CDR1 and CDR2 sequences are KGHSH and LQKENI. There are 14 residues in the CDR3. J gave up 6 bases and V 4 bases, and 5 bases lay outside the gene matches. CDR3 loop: CASSQGQGPDTQYF. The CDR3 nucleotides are TGTGCCAGCTCACAGGGACAGGGTCCCGATACGCAGTATTTT.

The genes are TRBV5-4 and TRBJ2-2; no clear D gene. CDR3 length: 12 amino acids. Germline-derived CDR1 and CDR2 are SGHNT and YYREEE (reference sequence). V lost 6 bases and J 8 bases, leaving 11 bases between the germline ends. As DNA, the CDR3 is TGTGCCAGCATCGGGTCCGGGGGGGAGCTGTTTTTT. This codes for CASIGSGGELFF. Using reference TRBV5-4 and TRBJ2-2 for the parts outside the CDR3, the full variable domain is ETGVTQSPTHLIKTRGQQVTLRCSSQSGHNTVSWYQQALGQGPQFIFQYYREEENGRGNFPPRFSGLQFPNYSSELNVNALELDDSALYLCASIGSGGELFFGEGSRLTVL.

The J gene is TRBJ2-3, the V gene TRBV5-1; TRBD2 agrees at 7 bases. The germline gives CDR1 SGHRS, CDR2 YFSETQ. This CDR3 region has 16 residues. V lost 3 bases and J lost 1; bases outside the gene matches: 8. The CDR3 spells CASSSGAGMGTDTQYF. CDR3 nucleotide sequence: TGCGCCAGCAGCTCCGGAGCGGGAATGGGCACAGATACGCAGTATTTT.

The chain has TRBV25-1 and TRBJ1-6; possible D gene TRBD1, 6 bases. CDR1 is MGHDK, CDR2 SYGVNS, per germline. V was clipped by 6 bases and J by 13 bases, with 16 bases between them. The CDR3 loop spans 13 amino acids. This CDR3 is CASRGRGVNPLHF. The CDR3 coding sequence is TGTGCCAGCAGGGGCAGGGGAGTGAATCCCCTCCACTTT.

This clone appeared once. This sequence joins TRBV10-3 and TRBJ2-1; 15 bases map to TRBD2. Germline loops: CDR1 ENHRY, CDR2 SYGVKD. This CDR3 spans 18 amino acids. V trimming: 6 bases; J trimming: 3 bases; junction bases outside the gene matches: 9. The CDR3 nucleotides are TGTGCCATCAGAGCGGGACTAGCGGGAGGAGGGGACTACAATGAGCAGTTCTTC. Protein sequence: CAIRAGLAGGGDYNEQFF.

The CDR3 region has the DNA TGTGCCAGCAGCCCCCCACGGGACAGGGAACCAGATACGCAGTATTTT. Translation gives CASSPPRDREPDTQYF. The chain joins TRBV5-5 to TRBJ2-3; 9 positions match TRBD1. Losses at the gene ends were 4 bases for V and 4 bases for J; bases not matched to a gene: 10. The germline gives CDR1 SGHKS, CDR2 YYEKEE (reference sequence). The CDR3 has 16 residues.